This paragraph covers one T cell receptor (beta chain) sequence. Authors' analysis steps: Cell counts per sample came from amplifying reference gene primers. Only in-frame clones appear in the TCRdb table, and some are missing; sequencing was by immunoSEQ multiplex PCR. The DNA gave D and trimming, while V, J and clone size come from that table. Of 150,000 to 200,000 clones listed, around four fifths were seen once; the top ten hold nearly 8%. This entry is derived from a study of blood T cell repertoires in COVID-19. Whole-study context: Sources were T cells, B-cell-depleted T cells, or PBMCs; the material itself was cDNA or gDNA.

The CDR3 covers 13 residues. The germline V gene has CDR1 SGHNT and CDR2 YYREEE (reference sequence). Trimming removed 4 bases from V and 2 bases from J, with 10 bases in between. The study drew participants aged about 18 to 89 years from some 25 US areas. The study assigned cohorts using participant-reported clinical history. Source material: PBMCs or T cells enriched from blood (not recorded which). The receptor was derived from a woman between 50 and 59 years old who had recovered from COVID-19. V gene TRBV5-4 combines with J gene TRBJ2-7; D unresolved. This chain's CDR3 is CASSGDPAYEQYF. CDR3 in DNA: TGTGCCAGCAGCGGAGACCCGGCCTACGAGCAGTACTTC.